Below, 25 T cell receptor beta chains from the same sample are listed, as sequenced in a study of blood T cells in healthy people across ages. Combining a sample-barcoded 5' primer with a J-beta primer mix, a second PCR ran for roughly 6 to 12 cycles. TCRdb re-called the 5' RACE reads through MiXCR, storing one row per CDR3 protein. The sample shows under 1,000,000 distinct CDR3 sequences, about 42% of them seen only once. The sample consisted of blood. The source is a man aged 80 or over in good health.

This clonotype was recorded only once. The chain recombines TRBV24-1 with TRBJ2-1; D is perhaps TRBD2 (6 bases). V was clipped by 0 bases and J by 0 bases, with 8 bases between them. This CDR3 region has 16 residues. CDR1 and CDR2 (germline): KGHDR, SFDVKD. The CDR3, as DNA: TGTGCCACCAGTGATTTGCCCGGGAGCTCCTACAATGAGCAGTTCTTC. This gives the protein CATSDLPGSSYNEQFF.

The CDR3, as DNA: TGTGCCACCAGCAGAGATTTGGCTAGCGGGACGAGCTCCTACAATGAGCAGTTCTTC. Translated: CATSRDLASGTSSYNEQFF. The rearrangement links TRBV15 to TRBJ2-1; TRBD2 matches 9 bases. The CDR3 has 19 amino acids. Germline-derived CDR1 and CDR2 are LNHNV and YYDKDF (reference sequence). The trim removed 0 bases at V and 0 bases at J, leaving 9 bases unmatched. The complete variable domain, with remaining parts taken from reference TRBV15 and TRBJ2-1, reads DAMVIQNPRYQVTQFGKPVTLSCSQTLNHNVMYWYQQKSSQAPKLLFHYYDKDFNNEADTPDNFQSRRPNTSFCFLDIRSPGLGDTAMYLCATSRDLASGTSSYNEQFFGPGTRLTVL.

This clonotype has just a few counts. The gene calls are TRBV18 and TRBJ1-5, with D perhaps matching TRBD1 (6 bases). CDR3 size: 13 residues. The germline gives CDR1 KGHSH, CDR2 LQKENI. The V end was cut by 6 bases, the J end by 1 base, with 7 bases between. CDR3 protein: CASSGTSNQPQHF. DNA of the CDR3: TGTGCCAGCTCCGGGACAAGCAATCAGCCCCAGCATTTT.

This clonotype was seen only a few times. The chain uses TRBV28 and TRBJ1-3; 7 bases line up with TRBD1. Germline V gene data show CDR1 as MDHEN and CDR2 as SYDVKM. The trim removed 5 bases at V and 5 bases at J, leaving 3 bases unmatched. The CDR3 covers 13 residues. CDR3 bases: TGTGCCAGCAGTGAAGGGGGCCGAAACACCATATATTTT. Amino acid sequence: CASSEGGRNTIYF.

The genes are TRBV28 and TRBJ1-5, with D unresolved. The CDR3 length is 15 residues. Germline-derived CDR1 and CDR2 are MDHEN and SYDVKM. With 8 bases removed from V and 6 bases from J, the gap between germline ends came to 20 bases. In nucleotides, the CDR3 is TGTGCCAGCTGCCGGGCCCAAGGCTCGAGTCAGCCCCAGCATTTT. Encoded protein: CASCRAQGSSQPQHF.

The V and J genes are TRBV20-1 and TRBJ2-7; a weak D match, TRBD1 (5 bases). Trimming took off 4 bases at V and 2 bases at J, with 9 bases between the two ends. Germline assignment: CDR1 DFQATT and CDR2 SNEGSKA (reference sequence). CDR3 length equals 12 residues. DNA for the CDR3: TGCAGTGCTACAGACAGCACCTACGAGCAGTACTTC. Protein sequence: CSATDSTYEQYF.

Concerning this clonotype itself: One junction end disagrees with the germline gene, perhaps due to a read error. This chain connects TRBV7-2 to TRBJ2-3, with D tentatively TRBD1 or TRBD2 (5 bases each). The CDR3 sequence is 14 residues long. Germline assignment: CDR1 SGHTA and CDR2 FQGNSA. For the CDR3, the DNA is TGTGCCAGCGGCTTAGGGACGGAAGGAAATACGCAGTATTTT. This sequence encodes CASGLGTEGNTQYF. The variable domain in full, with the rest retrieved from reference TRBV7-2 and TRBJ2-3, is GAGVSQSPSNKVTEKGKDVELRCDPISGHTALYWYRQSLGQGLEFLIYFQGNSAPDKSGLPSDRFSAERTGGSVSTLTIQRTQQEDSAVYLCASGLGTEGNTQYFGPGTRLTVL.

The V and J genes are TRBV7-2 and TRBJ2-2, with TRBD1 matching 9 bases. The CDR3 loop spans 15 amino acids. CDR1 is SGHTA, CDR2 FQGNSA, per germline. V lost 4 bases to trimming and J lost 7 bases; unmatched junction nucleotides: 7. CDR3 nucleotides: TGTGCCAGCAGCTCCTACAGGGGGCTAAACGGGGAGCTGTTTTTT. It is translated as CASSSYRGLNGELFF.

This chain connects TRBV29-1 to TRBJ2-7; 7 bases match TRBD1. The CDR3 is made up of 13 amino acids. CDR1 is SQVTM, CDR2 ANQGSEA, per germline. The ends lost 3 bases at V and 2 bases at J; junction bases unmatched: 4. The CDR3 loop is CSVELDRAYEQYF. The CDR3 DNA reads TGCAGCGTTGAGCTCGACAGGGCCTACGAGCAGTACTTC.

A few counts support this clonotype. At one end, the junction sequence differs from germline, possibly due to a read error. The rearrangement links TRBV7-2 to TRBJ2-7; D unresolved. This CDR3 has 16 residues. The germline CDR1 and CDR2 sequences are SGHTA and FQGNSA. DNA for the CDR3: TGTGCCAGCAGCTTAGCCCTGACGACCTTAACACACGAGCAGTACTTT. This gives the protein CASSLALTTLTHEQYF.

The table lists this clonotype with a few counts. The V gene is TRBV6-1, the J gene TRBJ2-6; no clear D gene. The CDR3 has 12 amino acids. Germline lookup yields CDR1 MNHNS and CDR2 SASEGT. With 8 bases removed from V and 0 bases from J, the gap between germline ends came to 2 bases. The CDR3 sequence: CASYSGANVLTF. The CDR3 DNA reads TGTGCCAGCTACTCTGGGGCCAACGTCCTGACTTTC.

This clonotype was counted only a few times. The chain combines TRBV7-9 with TRBJ2-7; a possible D gene is TRBD1 (5 bases). The CDR3 spans 13 residues. Trimming took off 3 bases at V and 3 bases at J, with 9 bases between the two ends. The germline gives CDR1 SEHNR, CDR2 FQNEAQ (reference sequence). CDR3 nucleotide sequence: TGTGCCAGCAGCTTCGACAGAGACTACGAGCAGTACTTC. This translates into CASSFDRDYEQYF.

This clonotype was seen a few times. The chain is built from TRBV15 and TRBJ2-5; no clear D. The CDR3 runs 14 residues. The germline gives CDR1 LNHNV, CDR2 YYDKDF (reference sequence). V lost 0 bases and J lost 4, with 9 bases in between. CDR3 sequence: CATSRDLGSETQYF. The DNA of the CDR3 is TGTGCCACCAGCAGAGATCTGGGGTCAGAGACCCAGTACTTC.

CDR3 amino acids: CSARFGAYEQYF. CDR3 DNA: TGCAGTGCTAGATTCGGAGCCTACGAGCAGTACTTC. This chain uses TRBV20-1 with TRBJ2-7; no definite D call. The CDR3 is 12 amino acids. From germline, CDR1 is DFQATT and CDR2 SNEGSKA (reference sequence). The V end was cut by 2 bases, the J end by 2 bases, with 7 bases between.

This clonotype has a handful of counts. The chain is built from TRBV5-1 and TRBJ2-6; a weak D match, TRBD2 (5 bases). Germline V gives CDR1 SGHRS, CDR2 YFSETQ. CDR3 length: 15 amino acids. Trimming took 4 bases from V and 4 from J, leaving 12 bases between them. CDR3 DNA sequence: TGCGCCAGCAGCAGGATGGGAGCCGGGGCCAACGTCCTGACTTTC. It encodes CASSRMGAGANVLTF. The whole variable domain, remainder taken from reference TRBV5-1 and TRBJ2-6, is KAGVTQTPRYLIKTRGQQVTLSCSPISGHRSVSWYQQTPGQGLQFLFEYFSETQRNKGNFPGRFSGRQFSNSRSEMNVSTLELGDSALYLCASSRMGAGANVLTFGAGSRLTVL.

The chain recombines TRBV10-3 with TRBJ2-1, with 8 bases aligning to TRBD1. With 6 bases clipped from V and 0 bases from J, the junction kept 4 bases outside the gene matches. From germline, CDR1 is ENHRY and CDR2 SYGVKD. The CDR3 has 15 residues. CDR3 nucleotide sequence: TGTGCCATCAGGGGGGACAGGAGCTCCTACAATGAGCAGTTCTTC. The encoded protein is CAIRGDRSSYNEQFF.

V usage is TRBV5-6 and J usage is TRBJ1-4; 7 bases align to TRBD1. This CDR3 is 15 amino acids long. Germline CDR1 reads SGHDT; CDR2 reads YYEEEE. With V trimmed by 2 bases and J by 3 bases, 4 bases remained unmatched. The CDR3 is CASSFRQGPNEKLFF. CDR3 nucleotide sequence: TGTGCCAGCAGCTTTCGACAGGGTCCTAATGAAAAACTGTTTTTT. Variable domain in full (rest from reference TRBV5-6 and TRBJ1-4): DAGVTQSPTHLIKTRGQQVTLRCSPKSGHDTVSWYQQALGQGPQFIFQYYEEEERQRGNFPDRFSGHQFPNYSSELNVNALLLGDSALYLCASSFRQGPNEKLFFGSGTQLSVL.

This clonotype was counted a few times. J is TRBJ2-2 and V is TRBV7-3; 9 bases are a match to TRBD2. Germline V gene sequence: CDR1 SGHTA, CDR2 FQGTGA. The CDR3 contains 17 residues. After removal of 2 bases from V and 6 bases from J, the junction contained 10 bases not matched to a gene. Here the CDR3 reads CASSLGSSGRTAGELFF. DNA for the CDR3: TGTGCCAGCAGCTTAGGGAGTAGCGGGAGAACGGCCGGGGAGCTGTTTTTT. Supplemented by reference TRBV7-3 and TRBJ2-2, the full variable domain reads GAGVSQTPSNKVTEKGKYVELRCDPISGHTALYWYRQSLGQGPEFLIYFQGTGAADDSGLPNDRFFAVRPEGSVSTLKIQRTERGDSAVYLCASSLGSSGRTAGELFFGEGSRLTVL.

This clonotype showed up just a few times. The chain is built from TRBV12-3 or TRBV12-4 and TRBJ2-1; tentative D call: TRBD2 (6 bases). The length of the CDR3 is 15 residues. V was pared by 6 bases and J by 2 bases, with 14 bases between. In DNA, the CDR3 is TGTGCCAGCAGGCTCGGGGGAAGGGCCTACAATGAGCAGTTCTTC. Encoded protein: CASRLGGRAYNEQFF.

Only a few counts were recorded for this clonotype. The V gene is TRBV2, the J gene TRBJ1-1; D ambiguous. The CDR3 is 12 residues long. V was pared by 1 base and J by 5 bases, with 5 bases between. CDR1 is SNHLY and CDR2 is FYNNEI in the germline V gene. This CDR3 is CASSEGRTEAFF. The DNA for the CDR3 is TGTGCCAGCAGTGAAGGGAGAACTGAAGCTTTCTTT.

The gene calls are TRBV10-3 and TRBJ1-1, with D maybe TRBD1 (6 bases). This CDR3 is 13 amino acids long. V lost 6 bases, J lost 4 bases, and 12 bases lay in between. The germline V gene has CDR1 ENHRY and CDR2 SYGVKD. CDR3 protein: CAIRRGNGTEAFF. The CDR3, as DNA: TGTGCCATCAGGAGGGGGAACGGCACTGAAGCTTTCTTT.

This clonotype has only a few counts. This chain connects TRBV12-3 or TRBV12-4 to TRBJ2-3, with unresolved D. Trimming stripped 6 bases from V and 11 bases from J, with 12 bases between. This CDR3 contains 11 residues. The CDR3 nucleotides read TGTGCCAGCAGCCAAAAGTGGGGGCAGTATTTT. It specifies CASSQKWGQYF.

The sample holds one count of this clonotype. V and J are TRBV12-3 or TRBV12-4 and TRBJ1-1; TRBD1 agrees at 7 bases. J was trimmed by 3 bases and V by 5 bases; bases with no gene match: 6. This CDR3 is built from 14 residues. The CDR3 spells CASSLTGSHTEAFF. The CDR3 DNA reads as TGTGCCAGCAGTCTGACAGGGTCCCACACTGAAGCTTTCTTT.

The chain uses TRBV9 and TRBJ2-7, with 7 bases matching TRBD2. Germline V gene lookup returns CDR1 SGDLS and CDR2 YYNGEE. The CDR3 loop spans 14 amino acids. Trimming removed 0 bases from V and 7 bases from J; junction bases left unmatched: 7. In DNA, the CDR3 is TGTGCCAGCAGCGTAGACCCGGGAGGATGGGAGCAGTACTTC. Its translation: CASSVDPGGWEQYF.

The chain uses TRBV6-2 or TRBV6-3 and TRBJ2-2; no definite D call. CDR3 length: 14 residues. The germline CDR1 and CDR2 sequences are MNHEY and SVGEGT. V lost 4 bases to trimming and J lost 7 bases, with 13 bases between them. CDR3 DNA sequence: TGTGCCAGCAGTTCCTCACGGTGGAGCGGGGAGCTGTTTTTT. Translating gives CASSSSRWSGELFF.